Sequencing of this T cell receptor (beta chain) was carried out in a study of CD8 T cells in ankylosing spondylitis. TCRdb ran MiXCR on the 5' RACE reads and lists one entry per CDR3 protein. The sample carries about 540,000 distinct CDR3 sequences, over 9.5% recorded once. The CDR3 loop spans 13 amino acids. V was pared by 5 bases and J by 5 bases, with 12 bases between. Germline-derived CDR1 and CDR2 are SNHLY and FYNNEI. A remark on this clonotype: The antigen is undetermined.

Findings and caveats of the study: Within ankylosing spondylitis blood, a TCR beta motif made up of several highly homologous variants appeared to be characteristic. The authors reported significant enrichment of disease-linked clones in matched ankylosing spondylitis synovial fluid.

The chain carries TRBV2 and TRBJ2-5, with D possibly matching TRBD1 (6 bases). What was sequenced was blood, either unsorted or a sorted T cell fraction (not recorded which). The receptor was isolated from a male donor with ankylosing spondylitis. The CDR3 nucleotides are TGTGCCAGCAGTACAGGGAAGGCGGAGACCCAGTACTTC. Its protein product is CASSTGKAETQYF.